The 10 T cell receptor beta chains listed next were all sequenced from one sample in a study of shared clonotypes between healthy human individuals. The method was immunoSEQ multiplex PCR; TCRdb's version includes in-frame clones alone and lacks a portion of them. The top ten clones hold 0.1% to 0.15% of a sample with millions of clones, over 85% of them seen once. Sequencing was performed on naive CD4+ T cells sorted from blood. Sample subset: CD45RA+ positively selected. These receptors were collected from a man aged 18 to 29 in good health.

The chain uses TRBV5-1 and TRBJ2-5; 8 bases fit TRBD2. The CDR3 spans 13 residues. Germline CDR1 SGHRS, CDR2 YFSETQ. J was trimmed by 2 bases and V by 7 bases; bases with no gene match: 4. CDR3 in DNA: TGCGCCAGCGGGGCTAGCGGGCAAGAGACCCAGTACTTC. Translation gives CASGASGQETQYF.

V usage is TRBV10-3 and J usage is TRBJ1-6; D gene unclear. CDR3 length: 15 amino acids. Germline V CDR1 and CDR2: ENHRY, SYGVKD. V lost 6 bases, J lost 5 bases, and 14 bases lay in between. The CDR3 loop is CAIRMDGLDNSPLHF. The CDR3 region has the DNA TGTGCCATCAGGATGGACGGTCTGGATAATTCACCCCTCCACTTT.

The chain recombines TRBV28 with TRBJ1-6; 7 positions agree with TRBD1. Looked up from germline, CDR1 is MDHEN and CDR2 is SYDVKM. The J segment lost 6 bases and the V segment lost 6 bases, leaving 5 bases of the junction unmatched. CDR3 length: 14 amino acids. The CDR3 reads CASSFRDSNSPLHF. The DNA of the CDR3 is TGTGCCAGCAGCTTCCGGGACAGTAATTCACCCCTCCACTTT.

A remark on this clone: This sample includes further DNA sequences coding for the same CDR3. This chain joins TRBV6-1 and TRBJ2-7, with D possibly being TRBD1 or TRBD2 (5 bases each). The CDR3 is 13 residues long. V was trimmed by 6 bases and J by 2 bases, leaving 11 bases between them. Germline lookup yields CDR1 MNHNS and CDR2 SASEGT. In DNA, the CDR3 is TGTGCCAGCAGCAGGGAGCCAACCTACGAGCAGTACTTC. The encoded protein is CASSREPTYEQYF.

This clone was counted a single time. The chain recombines TRBV6-6 with TRBJ2-7, with D hard to call. Between the trimmed V and J ends, which lost 7 bases and 1 base, there was a span of 20 bases. The germline CDR1 and CDR2 sequences are MNHNY and SVGAGI (reference sequence). This CDR3 is built from 16 residues. CDR3 sequence reads: CASTELPGPPSYEQYF. For the CDR3, the DNA is TGTGCCAGCACCGAGCTCCCCGGGCCTCCATCCTACGAGCAGTACTTC.

About this clone itself: An end of the junction does not agree with germline; a read error may underlie this. V gene TRBV11-2 combines with J gene TRBJ2-1, with D perhaps TRBD1 (8 bases). The CDR3 sequence is 13 residues long. The germline V gene encodes CDR1 SGHAT and CDR2 FQNNGV. DNA for the CDR3: TGTGCCAGCAGTCTCAGGGGGCTAGCGGAGAAGCTCTTC. Its protein is CASSLRGLAEKLF.

V is TRBV6-5 and J is TRBJ2-7; weak D call: TRBD2 (5 bases). The ends were cut back, 0 bases at V and 2 bases at J, with 14 bases in the middle. CDR1 is MNHEY and CDR2 is SVGAGI in the germline V gene. There are 16 residues in the CDR3. As DNA, the CDR3 is TGTGCCAGCAGTTACTCGAGGGTTAAGCCAACCTACGAGCAGTACTTC. It is translated as CASSYSRVKPTYEQYF.

This chain connects TRBV10-1 to TRBJ2-3; D call uncertain. This CDR3 has 12 amino acids. Between the trimmed V and J ends, which lost 4 bases and 3 bases, there was a span of 5 bases. Per the germline V gene, CDR1 is WNHNN and CDR2 is SYGVQD (reference sequence). The CDR3 reads CASSATTDTQYF. The CDR3 nucleotides are TGCGCCAGCAGTGCTACTACAGATACGCAGTATTTT.

V is TRBV5-1 and J is TRBJ2-1, with D tentatively TRBD2 (5 bases). This CDR3 is built from 16 residues. The V end lost 5 bases, the J end lost 2 bases, and 17 bases lay between the germline ends. The germline CDR1 and CDR2 sequences are SGHRS and YFSETQ. CDR3 DNA sequence: TGCGCCAGCAGTGGGAGTGGCGGAAGTCCCTACAATGAGCAGTTCTTC. Its translation is CASSGSGGSPYNEQFF.

The rearrangement links TRBV7-9 to TRBJ2-1, with unresolved D. Germline values: CDR1 SEHNR, CDR2 FQNEAQ (reference sequence). Trimming removed 3 bases from V and 1 base from J, with 10 bases in between. This CDR3 comprises 15 residues. The CDR3 DNA sequence: TGTGCCAGCAGCTTGAGGCTCCTTTCCTACAATGAGCAGTTCTTC. This codes for CASSLRLLSYNEQFF. Looking up the rest from reference TRBV7-9 and TRBJ2-1 gives the full variable domain: DTGVSQNPRHKITKRGQNVTFRCDPISEHNRLYWYRQTLGQGPEFLTYFQNEAQLEKSRLLSDRFSAERPKGSFSTLEIQRTEQGDSAMYLCASSLRLLSYNEQFFGPGTRLTVL.